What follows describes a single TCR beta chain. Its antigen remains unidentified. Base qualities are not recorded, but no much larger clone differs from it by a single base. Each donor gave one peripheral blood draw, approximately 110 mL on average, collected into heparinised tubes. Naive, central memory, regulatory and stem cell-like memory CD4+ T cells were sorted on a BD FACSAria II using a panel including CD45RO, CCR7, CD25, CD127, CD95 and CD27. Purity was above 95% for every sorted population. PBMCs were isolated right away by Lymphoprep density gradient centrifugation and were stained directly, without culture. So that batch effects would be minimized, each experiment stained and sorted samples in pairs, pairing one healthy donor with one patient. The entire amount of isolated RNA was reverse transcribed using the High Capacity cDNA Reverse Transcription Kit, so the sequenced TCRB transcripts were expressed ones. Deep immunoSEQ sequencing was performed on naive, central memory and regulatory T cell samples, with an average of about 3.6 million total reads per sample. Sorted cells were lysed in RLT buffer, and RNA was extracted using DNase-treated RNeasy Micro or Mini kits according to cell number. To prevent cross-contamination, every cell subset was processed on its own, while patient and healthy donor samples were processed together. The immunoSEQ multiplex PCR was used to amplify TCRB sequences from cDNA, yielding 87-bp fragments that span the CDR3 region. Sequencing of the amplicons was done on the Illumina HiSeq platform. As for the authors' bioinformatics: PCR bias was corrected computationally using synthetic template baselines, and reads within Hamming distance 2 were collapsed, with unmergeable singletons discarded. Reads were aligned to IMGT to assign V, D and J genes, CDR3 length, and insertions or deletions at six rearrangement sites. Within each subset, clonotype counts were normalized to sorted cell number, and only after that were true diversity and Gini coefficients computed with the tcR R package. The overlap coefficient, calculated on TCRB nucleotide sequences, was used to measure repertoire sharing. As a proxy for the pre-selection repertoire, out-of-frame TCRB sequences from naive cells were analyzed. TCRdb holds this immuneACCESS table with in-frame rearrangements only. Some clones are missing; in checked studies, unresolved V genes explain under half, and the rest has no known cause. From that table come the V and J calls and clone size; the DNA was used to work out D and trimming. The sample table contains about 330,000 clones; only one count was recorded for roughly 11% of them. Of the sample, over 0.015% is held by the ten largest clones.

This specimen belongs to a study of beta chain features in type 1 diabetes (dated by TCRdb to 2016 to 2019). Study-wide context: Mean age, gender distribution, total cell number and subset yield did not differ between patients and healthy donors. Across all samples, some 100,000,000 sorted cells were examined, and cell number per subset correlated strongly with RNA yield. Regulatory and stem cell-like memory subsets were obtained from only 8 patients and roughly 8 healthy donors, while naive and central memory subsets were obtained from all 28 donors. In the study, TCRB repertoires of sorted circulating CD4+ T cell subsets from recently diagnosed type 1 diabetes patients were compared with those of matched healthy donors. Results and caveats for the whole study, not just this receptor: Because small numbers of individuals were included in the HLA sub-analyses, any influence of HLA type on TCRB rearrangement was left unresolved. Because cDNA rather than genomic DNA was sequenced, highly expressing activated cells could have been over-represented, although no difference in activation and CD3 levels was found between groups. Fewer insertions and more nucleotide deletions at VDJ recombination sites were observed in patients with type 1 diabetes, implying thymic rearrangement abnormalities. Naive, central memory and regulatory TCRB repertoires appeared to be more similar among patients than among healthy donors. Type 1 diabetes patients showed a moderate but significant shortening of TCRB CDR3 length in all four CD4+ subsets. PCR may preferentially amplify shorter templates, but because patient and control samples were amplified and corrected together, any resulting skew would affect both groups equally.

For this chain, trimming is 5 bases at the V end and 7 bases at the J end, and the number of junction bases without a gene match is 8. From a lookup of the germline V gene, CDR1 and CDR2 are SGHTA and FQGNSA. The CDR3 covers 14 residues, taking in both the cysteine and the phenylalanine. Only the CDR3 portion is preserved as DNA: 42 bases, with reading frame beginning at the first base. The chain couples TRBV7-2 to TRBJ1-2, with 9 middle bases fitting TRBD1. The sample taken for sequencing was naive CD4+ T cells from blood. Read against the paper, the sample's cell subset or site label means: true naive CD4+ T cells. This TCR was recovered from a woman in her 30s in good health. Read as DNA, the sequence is TGTGCCAGCAGCCAATTGGGACAGGGAGTTGGCTACACCTTC. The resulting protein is CASSQLGQGVGYTF.